The 19 T cell receptor beta chains below were found in one sample sequenced in a study of blood T cell repertoires in COVID-19. Method: immunoSEQ multiplex PCR; TCRdb's copy keeps in-frame clones and lacks some. The profile shows 250,000 to 300,000 clones, approximately 88% of them singletons. The specimen sequenced was peripheral blood. The source is a woman between 25 and 40 years old who had recovered from COVID-19.

The chain joins TRBV3-1 (or the pseudogene TRBV3-2) to TRBJ1-1, with D possibly being TRBD1 (5 bases). Trimming pared 6 bases from V and 0 bases from J, leaving 14 bases between. The CDR3 sequence is 15 residues long. Germline-derived CDR1 and CDR2 are LGHDT and YNNKEL (reference sequence). The CDR3 loop reads CASRAGPPMNTEAFF. In DNA, the CDR3 is TGTGCCAGCAGAGCGGGACCGCCCATGAACACTGAAGCTTTCTTT.

The rearrangement links TRBV28 to TRBJ2-1; a possible D gene is TRBD2 (6 bases). Trimming pared 3 bases from V and 5 bases from J, leaving 8 bases between. The CDR3 consists of 13 residues. The germline CDR1 and CDR2 sequences are MDHEN and SYDVKM. The CDR3 coding sequence is TGTGCCAGCAGTTTGGGAGGTCACAATGAGCAGTTCTTC. It codes for CASSLGGHNEQFF.

The chain combines TRBV7-3 with TRBJ1-5; no firm D call. Trimming cost V 3 bases and J 6 bases, with 9 bases left between them. This CDR3 is built from 13 residues. Germline CDR1 SGHTA, CDR2 FQGTGA. CDR3: CASSFSAGQPQHF. The CDR3 nucleotides read TGTGCCAGCAGCTTTTCAGCGGGTCAGCCCCAGCATTTT.

The V and J genes are TRBV2 and TRBJ1-3; a weak D match, TRBD1 (5 bases). The V gene lost 6 bases and the J gene lost 0 bases, with 12 bases spanning the gap. Germline assignment: CDR1 SNHLY and CDR2 FYNNEI. The CDR3 extends over 15 amino acids. The DNA for the CDR3 is TGTGCCAGCAGCCCTTCCGGGGGCTCTGGAAACACCATATATTTT. It yields the protein CASSPSGGSGNTIYF. Filled out from reference TRBV2 and TRBJ1-3, the complete variable domain reads EPEVTQTPSHQVTQMGQEVILRCVPISNHLYFYWYRQILGQKVEFLVSFYNNEISEKSEIFDDQFSVERPDGSNFTLKIRSTKLEDSAMYFCASSPSGGSGNTIYFGEGSWLTVV.

V gene TRBV5-4 combines with J gene TRBJ1-2; D is unresolved. Germline CDR1 reads SGHNT; CDR2 reads YYREEE (reference sequence). This CDR3 spans 12 amino acids. V lost 5 bases to trimming and J lost 3 bases, with 8 bases between them. CDR3 nucleotides: TGTGCCAGCAGTTTAGAATACTATGGCTACACCTTC. Protein product: CASSLEYYGYTF.

CDR3 coding DNA: TGTGCCAGCAGCCTCCACACAGGCGACTTCGTCTATGGCTACACCTTC. Translating it yields CASSLHTGDFVYGYTF. The V gene is TRBV7-3, the J gene TRBJ1-2; the D gene is possibly TRBD1 (5 bases). The germline V and J ends were trimmed by 5 bases and 4 bases, with 20 bases remaining between them. CDR1 SGHTA and CDR2 FQGTGA come from the germline V gene. This CDR3 is 16 amino acids long.

The rearrangement uses TRBV29-1 and TRBJ1-1; D is uncertain. V dropped 6 bases and J dropped 0 bases, with 11 bases sitting between them. The germline gives CDR1 SQVTM, CDR2 ANQGSEA. The CDR3 has 13 residues. The CDR3 DNA reads TGCAGCGTCATATCGAGGGTGAACACTGAAGCTTTCTTT. This encodes CSVISRVNTEAFF.

The chain links TRBV2 to TRBJ1-5, with a possible D match to TRBD1 (6 bases). This CDR3 spans 15 amino acids. Trimming pared 3 bases from V and 3 bases from J, leaving 12 bases between. The germline CDR1 and CDR2 sequences are SNHLY and FYNNEI. This CDR3 is CASSEDSFLNQPQHF. The CDR3 DNA follows: TGTGCCAGCAGTGAGGACAGTTTCCTCAATCAGCCCCAGCATTTT.

The rearrangement uses TRBV5-6 and TRBJ2-7; D not resolved. The V gene's germline CDR1 is SGHDT and CDR2 YYEEEE. Deletions cut 0 bases from V and 7 bases from J, with 14 bases between. CDR3 length equals 14 residues. CDR3 in amino acids: CASSLGTAQREQYF. The CDR3 DNA reads TGTGCCAGCAGCTTGGGTACAGCCCAAAGGGAGCAGTACTTC.

This clone was picked up a small number of times. This sequence joins TRBV27 and TRBJ2-7, with 8 bases aligning to TRBD2. The CDR3 consists of 15 residues. Trimming removed 0 bases from V and 4 bases from J; junction bases left unmatched: 5. Germline V lookup: CDR1 MNHEY, CDR2 SMNVEV (reference sequence). The CDR3 DNA reads TGTGCCAGCAGTTTATCCGGACTAGCTGCGTACGAGCAGTACTTC. Protein product: CASSLSGLAAYEQYF.

This clone was found many times. The chain joins TRBV28 to TRBJ2-2; 9 nucleotides match TRBD1. The CDR3 is made up of 13 amino acids. Germline V gene data show CDR1 as MDHEN and CDR2 as SYDVKM. Losses at the gene ends were 4 bases for V and 6 bases for J; bases not matched to a gene: 0. The CDR3 sequence: CASSYRGPGELFF. For the CDR3, the DNA is TGTGCCAGCAGTTACAGGGGGCCCGGGGAGCTGTTTTTT.

The J gene is TRBJ1-1, the V gene TRBV5-1, with 8 bases matching TRBD1. CDR1 is SGHRS and CDR2 is YFSETQ in the germline V gene. Trimming removed 5 bases from V and 5 bases from J; junction bases left unmatched: 8. CDR3 length: 14 amino acids. CDR3 residues: CASSYQGARTEAFF. The DNA of the CDR3 is TGCGCCAGCAGTTATCAGGGGGCAAGAACTGAAGCTTTCTTT.

J is TRBJ2-7 and V is TRBV10-3; 10 bases map to TRBD2. Germline V gene data show CDR1 as ENHRY and CDR2 as SYGVKD. J gave up 0 bases and V 3 bases, and 5 bases lay outside the gene matches. This CDR3 has 16 amino acids. This chain's CDR3 is CAISELAGKSSYEQYF. The CDR3, as DNA: TGTGCCATCAGTGAACTAGCGGGGAAGAGCTCCTACGAGCAGTACTTC.

This clone has just one count. The V gene is TRBV5-5, the J gene TRBJ2-1, with 13 bases identical to TRBD2. J gave up 3 bases and V 2 bases, and 2 bases lay outside the gene matches. The CDR3 contains 16 residues. Germline values: CDR1 SGHKS, CDR2 YYEKEE (reference sequence). The CDR3: CASSFGLAGVYNEQFF. CDR3 DNA: TGTGCCAGCAGCTTTGGACTAGCGGGGGTCTACAATGAGCAGTTCTTC.

The chain has TRBV2 and TRBJ2-2; D is ambiguous. This CDR3 region has 14 residues. Trimming stripped 2 bases from V and 2 bases from J, with 6 bases between. CDR1 and CDR2 from the germline V gene are SNHLY and FYNNEI. CDR3 coding DNA: TGTGCCAGCAGTGAAATACACAACACCGGGGAGCTGTTTTTT. Translated: CASSEIHNTGELFF. Filled out from reference TRBV2 and TRBJ2-2, the complete variable domain reads EPEVTQTPSHQVTQMGQEVILRCVPISNHLYFYWYRQILGQKVEFLVSFYNNEISEKSEIFDDQFSVERPDGSNFTLKIRSTKLEDSAMYFCASSEIHNTGELFFGEGSRLTVL.

The chain recombines TRBV12-3 or TRBV12-4 with TRBJ2-7; D ambiguous. This CDR3 has 12 amino acids. Trimming took 6 bases from V and 3 from J, leaving 9 bases between them. CDR3 residues: CASRAENYEQYF. For the CDR3, the DNA is TGTGCCAGCAGGGCAGAAAACTACGAGCAGTACTTC.

The rearrangement joins TRBV5-1 to TRBJ2-1, with D perhaps TRBD2 (7 bases). CDR3 length: 15 residues. Trimming shortened V by 5 bases and J by 2 bases, and 14 bases separated the two germline ends. Germline CDR1 is SGHRS and CDR2 is YFSETQ. In DNA form, the CDR3 reads TGCGCCAGCAGGGAGGAGGGGGGGCCCTACAATGAGCAGTTCTTC. Residues: CASREEGGPYNEQFF.

V gene TRBV15 combines with J gene TRBJ1-1; tentatively, D is TRBD1 (6 bases). The V and J ends lost 0 bases and 3 bases respectively, with 11 bases between them. The CDR3 extends over 15 amino acids. The germline V gene has CDR1 LNHNV and CDR2 YYDKDF (reference sequence). DNA for the CDR3: TGTGCCACCAGCAGAGATGGTAGGGGGTACACTGAAGCTTTCTTT. Translating it yields CATSRDGRGYTEAFF.

This sequence joins TRBV2 and TRBJ2-7, with unresolved D. V was clipped by 9 bases and J by 6 bases, with 15 bases between them. CDR3 length equals 12 residues. Germline V gives CDR1 SNHLY, CDR2 FYNNEI. The CDR3 region is CASRYYSPEQYF. The CDR3 coding sequence is TGTGCCAGTCGATATTACTCCCCCGAGCAGTACTTC.